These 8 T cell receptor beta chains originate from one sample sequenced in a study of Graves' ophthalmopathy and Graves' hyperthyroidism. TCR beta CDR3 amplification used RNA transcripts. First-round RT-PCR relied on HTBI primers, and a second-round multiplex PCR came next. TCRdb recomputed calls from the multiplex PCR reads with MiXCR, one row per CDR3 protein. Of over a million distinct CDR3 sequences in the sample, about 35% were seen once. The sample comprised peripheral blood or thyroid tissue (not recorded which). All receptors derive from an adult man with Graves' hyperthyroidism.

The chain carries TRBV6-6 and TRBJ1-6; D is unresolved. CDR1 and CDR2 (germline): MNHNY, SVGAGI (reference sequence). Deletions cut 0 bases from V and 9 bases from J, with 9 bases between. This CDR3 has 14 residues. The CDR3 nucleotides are TGTGCCAGCAGTTACTCCGGAGCAAGTTCACCCCTCCACTTT. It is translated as CASSYSGASSPLHF.

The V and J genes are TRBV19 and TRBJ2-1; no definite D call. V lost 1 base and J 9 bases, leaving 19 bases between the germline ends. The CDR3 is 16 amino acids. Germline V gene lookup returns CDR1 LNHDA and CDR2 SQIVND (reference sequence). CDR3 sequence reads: CASSIGGGRHRLEQFF. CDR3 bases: TGTGCCAGTAGTATAGGTGGCGGTAGACATCGCCTTGAGCAGTTCTTC.

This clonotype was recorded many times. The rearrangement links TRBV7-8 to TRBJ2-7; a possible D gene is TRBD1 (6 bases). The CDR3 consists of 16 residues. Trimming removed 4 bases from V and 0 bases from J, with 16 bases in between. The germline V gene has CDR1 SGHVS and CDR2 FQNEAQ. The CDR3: CASSSADSARSYEQYF. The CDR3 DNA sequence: TGTGCCAGCAGCTCGGCGGACAGTGCACGCTCCTACGAGCAGTACTTC. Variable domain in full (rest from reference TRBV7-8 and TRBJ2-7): GAGVSQSPRYKVAKRGQDVALRCDPISGHVSLFWYQQALGQGPEFLTYFQNEAQLDKSGLPSDRFFAERPEGSVSTLKIQRTQQEDSAVYLCASSSADSARSYEQYFGPGTRLTVT.

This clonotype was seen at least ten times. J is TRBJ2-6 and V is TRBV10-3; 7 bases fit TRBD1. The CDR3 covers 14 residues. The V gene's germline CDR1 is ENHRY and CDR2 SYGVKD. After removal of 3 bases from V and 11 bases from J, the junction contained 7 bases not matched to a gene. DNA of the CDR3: TGTGCCATCAGTGATCAGGGACAGTTGGACGTCCTGACTTTC. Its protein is CAISDQGQLDVLTF.

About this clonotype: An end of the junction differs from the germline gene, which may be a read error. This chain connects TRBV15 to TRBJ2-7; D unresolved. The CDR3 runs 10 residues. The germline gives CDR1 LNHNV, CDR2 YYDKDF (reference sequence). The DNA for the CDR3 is TGTGCCACCAGCACGACACTGGGATCCTTC. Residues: CATSTTLGSF.

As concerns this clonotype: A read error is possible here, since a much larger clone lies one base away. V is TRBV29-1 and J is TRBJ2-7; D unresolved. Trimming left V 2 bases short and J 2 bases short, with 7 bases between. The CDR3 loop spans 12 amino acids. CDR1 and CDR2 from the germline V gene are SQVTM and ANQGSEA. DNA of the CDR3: TGCAGCGTTGAAAGCAGCCCCTACGAGCAGTACTTC. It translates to CSVESSPYEQYF.

The DNA for the CDR3 is TGTGCCATCAGTCATTGGCCCTTAGGACAGGGGTCTCAGTCACCCCTCCACTTT. As protein: CAISHWPLGQGSQSPLHF. The V call is TRBV10-3, the J call TRBJ1-6; TRBD1 matches at 9 bases. The CDR3 runs to 18 residues. Germline V lookup: CDR1 ENHRY, CDR2 SYGVKD. With V trimmed by 5 bases and J by 10 bases, 18 bases remained unmatched.

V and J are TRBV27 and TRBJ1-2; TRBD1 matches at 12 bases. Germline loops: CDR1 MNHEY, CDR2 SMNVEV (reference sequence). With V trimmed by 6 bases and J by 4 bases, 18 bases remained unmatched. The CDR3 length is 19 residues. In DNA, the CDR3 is TGTGCCAGCAGCTTTTTCAGGGGACAGGGGGCAAATCTCGCCTATGGCTACACCTTC. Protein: CASSFFRGQGANLAYGYTF.